This TCR beta chain was sequenced in a study of shared clonotypes between healthy human individuals. Germline lookup yields CDR1 SGHDT and CDR2 YYEEEE. V was cut by 0 bases and J by 0 bases, with 7 bases left in between. The CDR3 runs to 14 residues. In the naive CD8 group, cells lacked CD45RO and were positively selected for CCR7, so terminally differentiated effector memory CD45RA+ cells were left out. The test was conducted at deep level. Libraries were prepared by immunoSEQ multiplex PCR; TCRdb keeps only in-frame clonotypes and omits some of them. The table shows under 2,000,000 clones, with approximately 94% occurring only once. With respect to this clone: Its antigen is not identified. This same CDR3 is encoded by further DNA sequences in the sample.

Points from the study as a whole: Read depth was anticipated to influence clonotype sharing among donors. In general, naive subsets displayed greater estimated richness than memory subsets did. Non-shared clonotypes displayed generation probabilities falling below those of clonotypes present in all four donors.

Material: naive CD8+ T cells sorted from blood. The chain joins TRBV5-6 to TRBJ2-7; D remains unclear. This receptor was taken from a man younger than 35 in good health. CDR3 nucleotides: TGTGCCAGCAGCTTGGATCCGAGCTCCTACGAGCAGTACTTC. It codes for CASSLDPSSYEQYF.